This is a list of T cell receptor beta chains from one sample in a study of OX40 agonist ivuxolimab in advanced cancers. Repertoires were generated with immunoSEQ multiplex PCR, while TCRdb's copy carries only in-frame clones and drops some. The sample lists some 15,000 clones, about 89% occurring once. The specimen was CD4+ or CD8+ T cells sorted from blood, collected in a trial of the OX40 agonist ivuxolimab. The receptors shown here come from an adult with an advanced solid tumor such as melanoma, head and neck, liver or kidney cancer. Both conserved end residues are part of each CDR3. Each record gives: D gene, J gene, clone size, V gene, CDR3 DNA, CDR3 protein. D genes are given only for firm matches. A row's size may be missing; if present it is once, few, many or a size class.

TRBD1 | TRBJ1-2 | - | TRBV6-1 | TGTGCCAGCAGTGTGGGGCAGGGGGAACCCTTTTATGGCTACACCTTC | CASSVGQGEPFYGYTF
TRBD1 | TRBJ2-7 | few | TRBV13 | TGTGCCAGCAGCTCGACGGGGACAGGGAAGTACGAGCAGTACTTC | CASSSTGTGKYEQYF
- | TRBJ1-1 | - | TRBV19 | TGTGCCAGTAGCTGGGGGAACACTGAAGCTTTCTTT | CASSWGNTEAFF
- | TRBJ1-1 | once | TRBV6-5 | TGTGCCAGCAGTTACCTACCCTCCGGACCCGAAGCTTTCTTT | CASSYLPSGPEAFF
- | TRBJ1-1 | - | TRBV5-1 | TGCGCCAGCAGCTTGCTCGGAGCTGAAGCTTTCTTT | CASSLLGAEAFF
TRBD1 | TRBJ2-1 | - | TRBV29-1 | TGCAGCCTACGGACAGGGTGGTACAATGAGCAGTTCTTC | CSLRTGWYNEQFF
- | TRBJ2-4 | - | TRBV11-2 | TGTGCCAGCAGCTTAGGGCCAGGGCCCGGACGCATTCAGTACTTC | CASSLGPGPGRIQYF
TRBD2 | TRBJ2-1 | - | TRBV7-6 | TGTGCCAGCAGCTTAGCTCCCCTTCGGGCGGGAGTTTACAATGAGCAGTTCTTC | CASSLAPLRAGVYNEQFF
- | TRBJ2-5 | - | TRBV27 | TGTGCCAGCAGTACTAGAGGGGAGGAGGTTCAAGAGACCCAGTACTTC | CASSTRGEEVQETQYF
- | TRBJ2-5 | - | TRBV7-9 | TGTGCCAGCAGCTCACAGGGGGGGGAGACCCAGTACTTC | CASSSQGGETQYF
- | TRBJ2-2 | - | TRBV15 | TGTGCCACCAGCCCGGGGGAGCTCGGACAGGAGAACACCGGGGAGCTGTTTTTT | CATSPGELGQENTGELFF
- | TRBJ2-3 | once | TRBV6-1 | TGTGCCAGCACCAAGGACCAGGCAGATACGCAGTATTTT | CASTKDQADTQYF
TRBD1 | TRBJ1-4 | - | TRBV7-9 | TGTGCCAGCAGCCTCAGGCTGGGACAGCCTAATGAAAAACTGTTTTTT | CASSLRLGQPNEKLFF
- | TRBJ2-5 | - | TRBV6-1 | TGTGCCAGCAGTGAACTTGGGGGCTTAGAGACCCAGTACTTC | CASSELGGLETQYF
- | TRBJ1-2 | - | TRBV5-6 | TGTGCCAGCAGCTTCTTGGCCTACTATGGCTACACCTTC | CASSFLAYYGYTF
- | TRBJ2-7 | - | TRBV4-1 | TGCGCCAGCAGCAGGGGTAGCGAGCAGTACTTC | CASSRGSEQYF
- | TRBJ1-1 | - | TRBV29-1 | TGCAGCGTTGATACAGGTGTCACTGAAGCTTTCTTT | CSVDTGVTEAFF
- | TRBJ2-7 | - | TRBV2 | TGTGCCAGCAGCTGGGGGGCCGACCACTACTTC | CASSWGADHYF
TRBD2 | TRBJ2-1 | - | TRBV6-5 | TGTGCCAGCAGTAAACTAGCGGGAGGGCCTGATGAGCAGTTCTTC | CASSKLAGGPDEQFF
- | TRBJ2-3 | - | TRBV5-4 | TGTGCCAGCAGTCTGGGTGATACGCAGTATTTT | CASSLGDTQYF
- | TRBJ2-7 | - | TRBV6-1 | TGTGCCAGCATGGTGTCGGGCCCCAACGAGCAGTACTTC | CASMVSGPNEQYF
- | TRBJ1-5 | once | TRBV6-1 | TGTGCCAGCAGTGGCGGCTATAGCAATCAGCCCCAGCATTTT | CASSGGYSNQPQHF
- | TRBJ1-4 | - | TRBV9 | TGTGCCAGCAGCAAAATAGGGGCAACTAATGAAAAACTGTTTTTT | CASSKIGATNEKLFF
TRBD2 | TRBJ2-1 | - | TRBV29-1 | TGCAGCGTTGACGGACTAGTCCCGCCCAACTACAATGAGCAGTTCTTC | CSVDGLVPPNYNEQFF
- | TRBJ2-7 | - | TRBV10-2 | TGCGCCAGCGGGGACTGGGGCTACGAGCAGTACTTC | CASGDWGYEQYF
TRBD2 | TRBJ2-7 | - | TRBV7-6 | TGTGCCAGCAGCCTAGCGGGAGTAGGCTACGAGCAGTACTTC | CASSLAGVGYEQYF
TRBD2 | TRBJ2-1 | - | TRBV19 | TGTGCCAGTAGTGCCGGACAGGGACTAGCGGAAACCCTCTACAATGAGCAGTTCTTC | CASSAGQGLAETLYNEQFF
- | TRBJ2-7 | - | TRBV13 | TGTGCCAGCAGCCCAGGGGTCCTGGGAACCTACGAGCAGTACTTC | CASSPGVLGTYEQYF
- | TRBJ2-3 | - | TRBV28 | TGTGCCAGCAGTCCCCCTCATCGAGGGCCGCCCCCAGATACGCAGTATTTT | CASSPPHRGPPPDTQYF